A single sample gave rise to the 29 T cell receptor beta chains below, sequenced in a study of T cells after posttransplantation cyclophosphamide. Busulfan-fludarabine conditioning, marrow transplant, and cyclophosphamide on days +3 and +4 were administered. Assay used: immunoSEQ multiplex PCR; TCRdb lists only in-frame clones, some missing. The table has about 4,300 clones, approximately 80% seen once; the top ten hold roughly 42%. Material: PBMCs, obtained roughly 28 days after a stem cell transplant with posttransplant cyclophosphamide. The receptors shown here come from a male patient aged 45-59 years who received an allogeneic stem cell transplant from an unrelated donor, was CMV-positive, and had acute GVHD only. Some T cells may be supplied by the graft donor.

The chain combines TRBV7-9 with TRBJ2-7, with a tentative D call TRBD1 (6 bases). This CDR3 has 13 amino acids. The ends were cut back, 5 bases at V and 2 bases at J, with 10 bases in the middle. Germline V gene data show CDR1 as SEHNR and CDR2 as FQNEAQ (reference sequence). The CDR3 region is CASSNRDTYEQYF. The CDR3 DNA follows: TGTGCCAGCAGCAACCGGGACACCTACGAGCAGTACTTC.

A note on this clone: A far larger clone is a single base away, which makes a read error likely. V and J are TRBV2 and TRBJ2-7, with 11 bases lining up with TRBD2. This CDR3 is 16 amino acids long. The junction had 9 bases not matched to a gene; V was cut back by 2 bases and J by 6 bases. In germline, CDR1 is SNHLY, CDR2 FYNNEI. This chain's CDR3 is CASSERIAGGLREQYF. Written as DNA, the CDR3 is TGTGCCAGCAGTGAAAGGATAGCGGGGGGGCTCCGCGAGCAGTACTTC.

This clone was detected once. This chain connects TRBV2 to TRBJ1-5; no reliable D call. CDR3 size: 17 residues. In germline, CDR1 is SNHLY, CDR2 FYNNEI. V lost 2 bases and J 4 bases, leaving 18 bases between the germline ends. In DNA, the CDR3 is TGTGCCAGCAGTGAATCCTGGGTGAGCGCAAGAAATCAGCCCCAGCATTTT. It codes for CASSESWVSARNQPQHF.

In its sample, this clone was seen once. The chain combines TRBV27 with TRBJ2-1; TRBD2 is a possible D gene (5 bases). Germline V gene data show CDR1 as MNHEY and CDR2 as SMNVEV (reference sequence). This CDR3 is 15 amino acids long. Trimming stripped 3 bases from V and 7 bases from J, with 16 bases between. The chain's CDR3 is CASSFFVGVLNEQFF. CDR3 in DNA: TGTGCCAGCAGTTTTTTTGTGGGAGTCTTGAATGAGCAGTTCTTC.

The CDR3 spells CASSPQGSGGPQGSQYF. In DNA form, the CDR3 reads TGCGCCAGCAGCCCCCAGGGAAGCGGGGGGCCCCAGGGTTCGCAGTATTTT. This chain joins TRBV5-1 and TRBJ2-3, with 9 bases lining up with TRBD2. V was clipped by 4 bases and J by 10 bases; unmatched bases: 19. CDR1 is SGHRS and CDR2 is YFSETQ in the germline V gene. This CDR3 is built from 17 residues.

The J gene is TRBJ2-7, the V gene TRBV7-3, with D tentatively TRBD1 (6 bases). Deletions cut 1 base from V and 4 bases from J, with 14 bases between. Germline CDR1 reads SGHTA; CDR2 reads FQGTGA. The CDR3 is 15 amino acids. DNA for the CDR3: TGTGCCAGCAGCTTAAGGCCAGGGGTGGATTACGAGCAGTACTTC. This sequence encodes CASSLRPGVDYEQYF.

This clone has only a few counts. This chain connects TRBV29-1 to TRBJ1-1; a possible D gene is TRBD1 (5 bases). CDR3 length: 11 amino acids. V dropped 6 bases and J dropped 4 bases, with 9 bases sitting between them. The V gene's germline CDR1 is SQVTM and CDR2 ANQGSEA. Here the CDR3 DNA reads TGCAGCGTGGGGGGGGGCACTGAAGCTTTCTTT. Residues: CSVGGGTEAFF.

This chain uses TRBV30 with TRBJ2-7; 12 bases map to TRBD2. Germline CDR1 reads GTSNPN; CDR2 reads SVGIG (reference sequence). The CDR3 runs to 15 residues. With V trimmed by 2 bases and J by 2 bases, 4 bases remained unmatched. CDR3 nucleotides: TGTGCCTGGAGTCGGGGACTAGCGGGCACCTACGAGCAGTACTTC. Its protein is CAWSRGLAGTYEQYF.

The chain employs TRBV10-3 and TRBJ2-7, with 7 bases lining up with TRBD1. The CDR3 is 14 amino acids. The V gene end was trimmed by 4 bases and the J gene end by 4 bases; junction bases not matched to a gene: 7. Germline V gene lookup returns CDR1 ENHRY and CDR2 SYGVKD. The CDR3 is CAISARDRAYEQYF. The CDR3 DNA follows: TGTGCCATCAGTGCCCGGGACAGAGCTTACGAGCAGTACTTC.

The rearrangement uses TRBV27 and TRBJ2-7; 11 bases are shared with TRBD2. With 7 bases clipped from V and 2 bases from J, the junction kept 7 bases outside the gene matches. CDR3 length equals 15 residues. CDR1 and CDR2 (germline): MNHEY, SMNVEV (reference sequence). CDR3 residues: CASTSGTSGTYEQYF. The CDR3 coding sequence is TGTGCCAGCACCTCTGGGACTAGCGGCACCTACGAGCAGTACTTC.

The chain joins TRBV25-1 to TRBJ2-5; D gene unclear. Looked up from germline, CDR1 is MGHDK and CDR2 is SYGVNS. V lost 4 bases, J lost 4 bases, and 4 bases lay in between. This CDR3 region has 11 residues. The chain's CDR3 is CASSASETQYF. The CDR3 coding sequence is TGTGCCAGCAGTGCCTCAGAGACCCAGTACTTC.

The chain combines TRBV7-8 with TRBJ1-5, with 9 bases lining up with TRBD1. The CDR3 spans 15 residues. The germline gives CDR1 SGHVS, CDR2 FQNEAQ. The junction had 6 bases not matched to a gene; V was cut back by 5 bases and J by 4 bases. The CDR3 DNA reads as TGTGCCAGCAGCCCCATGGACAGGGGTAATCAGCCCCAGCATTTT. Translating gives CASSPMDRGNQPQHF.

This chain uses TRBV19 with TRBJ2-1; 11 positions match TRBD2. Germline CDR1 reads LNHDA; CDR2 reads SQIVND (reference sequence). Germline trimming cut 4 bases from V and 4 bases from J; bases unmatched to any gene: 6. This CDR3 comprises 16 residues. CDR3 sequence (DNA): TGTGCCAGTAGTAAAACTAGCGGGAGTATTTACAATGAGCAGTTCTTC. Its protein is CASSKTSGSIYNEQFF.

The CDR3 region is CASSHPGEQYF. Written as DNA, the CDR3 is TGTGCCAGCAGCCACCCCGGGGAGCAGTACTTC. This chain links TRBV11-2 with TRBJ2-5; perhaps TRBD2 as D (5 bases). The CDR3 consists of 11 residues. Trimming removed 5 bases at V and 11 bases at J, with 12 bases between. CDR1 and CDR2 (germline): SGHAT, FQNNGV.

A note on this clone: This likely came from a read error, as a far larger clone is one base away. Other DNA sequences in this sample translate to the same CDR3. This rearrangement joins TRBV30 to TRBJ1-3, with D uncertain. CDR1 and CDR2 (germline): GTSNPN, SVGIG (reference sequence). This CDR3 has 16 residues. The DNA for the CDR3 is TGTGCATGGAGTGTCGGCATCCCTCCGGGGGGAAACACCATATATTTT. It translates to CAWSVGIPPGGNTIYF.

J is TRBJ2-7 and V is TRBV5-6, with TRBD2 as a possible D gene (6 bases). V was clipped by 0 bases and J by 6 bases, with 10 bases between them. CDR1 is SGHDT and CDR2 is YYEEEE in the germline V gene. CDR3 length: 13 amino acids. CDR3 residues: CASSLGTTSEQYF. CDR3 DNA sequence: TGTGCCAGCAGCTTGGGGACTACCTCCGAGCAGTACTTC.

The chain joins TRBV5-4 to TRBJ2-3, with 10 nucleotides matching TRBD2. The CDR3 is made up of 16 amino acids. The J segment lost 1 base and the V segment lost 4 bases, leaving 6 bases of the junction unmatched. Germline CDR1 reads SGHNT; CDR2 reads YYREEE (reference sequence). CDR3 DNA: TGTGCCAGCAGCCGTAGACTAGCGGGCCGCACAGATACGCAGTATTTT. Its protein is CASSRRLAGRTDTQYF. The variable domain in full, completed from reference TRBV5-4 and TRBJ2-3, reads ETGVTQSPTHLIKTRGQQVTLRCSSQSGHNTVSWYQQALGQGPQFIFQYYREEENGRGNFPPRFSGLQFPNYSSELNVNALELDDSALYLCASSRRLAGRTDTQYFGPGTRLTVL.

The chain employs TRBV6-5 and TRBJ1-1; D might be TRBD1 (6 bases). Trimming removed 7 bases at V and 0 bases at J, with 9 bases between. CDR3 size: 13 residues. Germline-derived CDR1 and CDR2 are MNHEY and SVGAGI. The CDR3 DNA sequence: TGTGCCAGCATCGGACAGCTGAACACTGAAGCTTTCTTT. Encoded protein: CASIGQLNTEAFF.

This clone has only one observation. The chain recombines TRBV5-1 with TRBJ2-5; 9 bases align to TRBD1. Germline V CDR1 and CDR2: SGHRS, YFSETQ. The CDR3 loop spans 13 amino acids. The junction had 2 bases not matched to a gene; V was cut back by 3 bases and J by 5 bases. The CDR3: CASSSQGAETQYF. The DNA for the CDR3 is TGCGCCAGCAGCTCACAGGGGGCTGAGACCCAGTACTTC.

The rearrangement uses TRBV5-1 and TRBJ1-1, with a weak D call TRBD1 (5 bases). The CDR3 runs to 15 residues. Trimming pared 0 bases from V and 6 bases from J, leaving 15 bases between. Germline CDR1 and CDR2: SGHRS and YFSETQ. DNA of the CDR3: TGCGCCAGCAGCTTGGAGGGGACTCTTGGGCCTGAAGCTTTCTTT. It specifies CASSLEGTLGPEAFF. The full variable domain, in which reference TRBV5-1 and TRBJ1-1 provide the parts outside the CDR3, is KAGVTQTPRYLIKTRGQQVTLSCSPISGHRSVSWYQQTPGQGLQFLFEYFSETQRNKGNFPGRFSGRQFSNSRSEMNVSTLELGDSALYLCASSLEGTLGPEAFFGQGTRLTVV.

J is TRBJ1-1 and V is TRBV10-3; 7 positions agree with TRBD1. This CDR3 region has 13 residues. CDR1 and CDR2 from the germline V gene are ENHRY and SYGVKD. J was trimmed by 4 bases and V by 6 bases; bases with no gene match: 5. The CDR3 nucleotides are TGTGCCATCAGGGGACAGTGGGGCACTGAAGCTTTCTTT. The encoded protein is CAIRGQWGTEAFF.

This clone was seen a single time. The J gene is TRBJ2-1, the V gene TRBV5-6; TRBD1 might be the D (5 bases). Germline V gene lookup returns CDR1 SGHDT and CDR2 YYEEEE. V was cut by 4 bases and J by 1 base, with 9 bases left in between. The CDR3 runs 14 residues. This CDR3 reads CASSDSVSYNEQFF. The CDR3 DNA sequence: TGTGCCAGCAGCGACAGTGTATCCTACAATGAGCAGTTCTTC.

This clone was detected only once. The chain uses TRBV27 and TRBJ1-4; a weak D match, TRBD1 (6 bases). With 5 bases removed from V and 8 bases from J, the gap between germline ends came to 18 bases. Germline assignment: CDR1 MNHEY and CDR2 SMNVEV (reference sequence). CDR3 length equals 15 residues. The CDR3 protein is CASSGWGPLKEKLFF. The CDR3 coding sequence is TGTGCCAGCAGTGGATGGGGGCCCCTTAAGGAAAAACTGTTTTTT. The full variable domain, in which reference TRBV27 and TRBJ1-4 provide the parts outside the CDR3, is EAQVTQNPRYLITVTGKKLTVTCSQNMNHEYMSWYRQDPGLGLRQIYYSMNVEVTDKGDVPEGYKVSRKEKRNFPLILESPSPNQTSLYFCASSGWGPLKEKLFFGSGTQLSVL.

The CDR3 here is CASSELAFTYEQYF. CDR3 coding DNA: TGTGCCAGCAGTGAACTAGCGTTCACCTACGAGCAGTACTTC. The genes are TRBV28 and TRBJ2-7, with 7 bases matching TRBD2. The junction had 6 bases not matched to a gene; V was cut back by 5 bases and J by 2 bases. Germline CDR1 MDHEN, CDR2 SYDVKM. CDR3 length: 14 amino acids.

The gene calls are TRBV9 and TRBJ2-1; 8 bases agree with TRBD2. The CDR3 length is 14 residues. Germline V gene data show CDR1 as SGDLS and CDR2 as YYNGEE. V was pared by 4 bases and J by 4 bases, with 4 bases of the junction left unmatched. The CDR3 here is CASSTSGDYNEQFF. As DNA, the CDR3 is TGTGCCAGCAGCACTAGCGGAGATTACAATGAGCAGTTCTTC.

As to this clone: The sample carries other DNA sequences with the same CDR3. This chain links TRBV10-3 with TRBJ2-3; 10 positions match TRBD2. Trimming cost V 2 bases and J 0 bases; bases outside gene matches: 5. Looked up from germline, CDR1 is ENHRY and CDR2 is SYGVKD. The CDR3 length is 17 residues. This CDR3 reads CAISETLAGGSTDTQYF. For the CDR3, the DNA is TGTGCCATCAGTGAGACCTTAGCGGGAGGAAGCACAGATACGCAGTATTTT.

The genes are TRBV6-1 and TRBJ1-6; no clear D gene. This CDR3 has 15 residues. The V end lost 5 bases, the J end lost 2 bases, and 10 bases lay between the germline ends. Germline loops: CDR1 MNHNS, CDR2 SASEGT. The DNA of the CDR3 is TGTGCCAGCAGTCGTTCGTCAGCCTATAATTCACCCCTCCACTTT. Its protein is CASSRSSAYNSPLHF.

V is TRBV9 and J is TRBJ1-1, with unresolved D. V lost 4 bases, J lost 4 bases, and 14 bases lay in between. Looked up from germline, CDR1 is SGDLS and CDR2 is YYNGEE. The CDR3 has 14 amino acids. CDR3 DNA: TGTGCCAGCAGCCCGCGGATCGAGAGCACTGAAGCTTTCTTT. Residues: CASSPRIESTEAFF.

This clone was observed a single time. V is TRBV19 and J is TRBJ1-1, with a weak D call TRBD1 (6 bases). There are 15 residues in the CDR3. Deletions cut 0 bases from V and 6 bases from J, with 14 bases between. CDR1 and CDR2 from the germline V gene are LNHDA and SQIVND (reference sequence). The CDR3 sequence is CASSIDPGVFAEAFF. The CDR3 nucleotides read TGTGCCAGTAGTATAGATCCAGGGGTGTTTGCTGAAGCTTTCTTT.